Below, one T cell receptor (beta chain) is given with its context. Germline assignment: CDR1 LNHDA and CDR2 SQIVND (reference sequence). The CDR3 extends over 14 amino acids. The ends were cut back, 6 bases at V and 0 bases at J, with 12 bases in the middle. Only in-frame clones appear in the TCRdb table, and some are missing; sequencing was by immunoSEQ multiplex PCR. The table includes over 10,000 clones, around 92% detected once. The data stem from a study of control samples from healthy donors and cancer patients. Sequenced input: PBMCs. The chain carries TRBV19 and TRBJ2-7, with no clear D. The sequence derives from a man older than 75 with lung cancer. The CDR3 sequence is CASSKGHLSYEQYF. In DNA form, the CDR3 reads TGTGCCAGTAGCAAAGGCCACCTCTCCTACGAGCAGTACTTC.